The 25 T cell receptor beta chains below all came from one sample that was sequenced in a study of graft-versus-host responses after intestinal transplantation. Sequencing used immunoSEQ multiplex PCR; TCRdb keeps in-frame clones, though not all of them. Of 62,000 or so clones in the sample, 90% to 95% are singletons; the top ten hold about 1.8%. No antigen is known for these receptors. The source material was unstimulated CD8+ T cells sorted from spleen or lymph node cells, sampled before transplant. The origin of the receptors is a human donor who was the organ donor for an intestinal transplant.

The chain combines TRBV9 with TRBJ2-3; 7 bases align to TRBD2. V was clipped by 1 base and J by 0 bases; unmatched bases: 8. This CDR3 is built from 17 residues. CDR1 SGDLS and CDR2 YYNGEE come from the germline V gene. The CDR3 coding sequence is TGTGCCAGCAGCGTACCAGGAGGCGGGGGTAGCACAGATACGCAGTATTTT. Protein: CASSVPGGGGSTDTQYF.

There are a few counts of this clone. The chain joins TRBV27 to TRBJ1-5; D not resolved. This CDR3 region has 12 residues. Per the germline V gene, CDR1 is MNHEY and CDR2 is SMNVEV (reference sequence). V lost 3 bases and J 7 bases, leaving 7 bases between the germline ends. The CDR3 is CASSFSGQPQHF. The CDR3 DNA reads as TGTGCCAGCAGTTTCTCGGGACAGCCCCAGCATTTT.

V usage is TRBV6-6 and J usage is TRBJ2-7, with D possibly being TRBD2 (5 bases). The germline CDR1 and CDR2 sequences are MNHNY and SVGAGI (reference sequence). The CDR3 sequence is 12 residues long. Trimming removed 10 bases at V and 0 bases at J, with 10 bases between. CDR3 residues: CATGGSSYEQYF. CDR3 in DNA: TGTGCCACTGGAGGAAGCTCCTACGAGCAGTACTTC.

The genes are TRBV13 and TRBJ2-7; TRBD2 might be the D (6 bases). CDR1 is PRHDT and CDR2 is FYEKMQ in the germline V gene (reference sequence). This CDR3 region has 13 residues. V was shortened by 4 bases and J by 3 bases, with 10 bases between the two germline ends. Here the CDR3 reads CASSSGRFYEQYF. For the CDR3, the DNA is TGTGCCAGCAGCTCCGGGAGATTCTACGAGCAGTACTTC.

The V call is TRBV4-3, the J call TRBJ1-1, with a weak D call TRBD1 (6 bases). The length of the CDR3 is 15 residues. V was trimmed by 0 bases and J by 4 bases, leaving 12 bases between them. CDR1 LGHNA and CDR2 YSLEER come from the germline V gene. This CDR3 reads CASSQDAGTFTEAFF. The DNA of the CDR3 is TGCGCCAGCAGCCAAGATGCCGGGACATTCACTGAAGCTTTCTTT.

Only one count was recorded for this clone. The V call is TRBV29-1, the J call TRBJ1-2; a weak D match, TRBD1 (6 bases). V lost 6 bases and J lost 3, with 14 bases in between. This CDR3 spans 13 amino acids. The germline CDR1 and CDR2 sequences are SQVTM and ANQGSEA. The CDR3 DNA sequence: TGCAGCGTCGCGCTGGGGGCGTACTATGGCTACACCTTC. Its protein is CSVALGAYYGYTF.

J is TRBJ2-1 and V is TRBV2; 12 bases are a match to TRBD2. Germline lookup yields CDR1 SNHLY and CDR2 FYNNEI. The CDR3 runs to 16 residues. The V and J ends lost 2 bases and 9 bases, in that order; junction bases with no gene match: 8. DNA of the CDR3: TGTGCCAGCAGTGAACTGACTAGCGGGAGCCCTAGTGAGCAGTTCTTC. Translating it yields CASSELTSGSPSEQFF. The full variable domain, in which reference TRBV2 and TRBJ2-1 provide the parts outside the CDR3, is EPEVTQTPSHQVTQMGQEVILRCVPISNHLYFYWYRQILGQKVEFLVSFYNNEISEKSEIFDDQFSVERPDGSNFTLKIRSTKLEDSAMYFCASSELTSGSPSEQFFGPGTRLTVL.

V is TRBV5-4 and J is TRBJ1-1, with 9 bases that match TRBD1. Trimming removed 5 bases from V and 3 bases from J; junction bases left unmatched: 8. Per germline, CDR1 SGHNT and CDR2 YYREEE (reference sequence). This CDR3 comprises 15 residues. CDR3: CASSRDREWYTEAFF. CDR3 nucleotides: TGTGCCAGCAGTCGGGACAGGGAGTGGTACACTGAAGCTTTCTTT.

V usage is TRBV29-1 and J usage is TRBJ1-2, with D possibly being TRBD1 (5 bases). V lost 7 bases and J 2 bases, leaving 11 bases between the germline ends. This CDR3 region has 12 residues. Germline V gives CDR1 SQVTM, CDR2 ANQGSEA. CDR3 coding DNA: TGCAGCGCTACCAGGGAAAACTATGGCTACACCTTC. Translated, it gives CSATRENYGYTF.

The chain combines TRBV5-4 with TRBJ2-5; TRBD1 might be the D (6 bases). Trimming cost V 2 bases and J 2 bases, with 10 bases left between them. Looked up from germline, CDR1 is SGHNT and CDR2 is YYREEE (reference sequence). This CDR3 is built from 14 residues. The DNA for the CDR3 is TGTGCCAGCAGCTTACGTCAGGGGCAAGAGACCCAGTACTTC. Translation: CASSLRQGQETQYF.

This chain joins TRBV7-2 and TRBJ2-5; D not certain. Germline values: CDR1 SGHTA, CDR2 FQGNSA. V lost 1 base and J lost 1, with 13 bases in between. The CDR3 loop spans 16 amino acids. CDR3 coding DNA: TGTGCCAGCAGCTTAGGCCCTCCGGCGGTCCAAGAGACCCAGTACTTC. Translating it yields CASSLGPPAVQETQYF.

The rearrangement joins TRBV5-5 to TRBJ2-1; TRBD2 matches 10 bases. The V and J ends lost 2 bases and 6 bases, in that order; junction bases with no gene match: 5. Germline V CDR1 and CDR2: SGHKS, YYEKEE (reference sequence). The CDR3 has 15 amino acids. Here the CDR3 reads CASSFETSGFNEQFF. Here the CDR3 DNA reads TGTGCCAGCAGCTTTGAGACTAGCGGGTTCAATGAGCAGTTCTTC.

This clone was seen once. V is TRBV27 and J is TRBJ1-4; D not resolved. There are 14 residues in the CDR3. Germline lookup yields CDR1 MNHEY and CDR2 SMNVEV (reference sequence). Trimming took off 5 bases at V and 7 bases at J, with 14 bases between the two ends. The CDR3, as DNA: TGTGCCAGCAGTCTCGGAGTCGGGTCTGAAAAACTGTTTTTT. It specifies CASSLGVGSEKLFF.

The J gene is TRBJ2-4, the V gene TRBV2; 7 bases map to TRBD1. There are 15 residues in the CDR3. CDR1 SNHLY and CDR2 FYNNEI come from the germline V gene. Unmatched junction bases numbered 5, after V lost 6 bases and J lost 0 bases. CDR3 DNA: TGTGCCAGCAGGGACAGGTTTCTAGCCAAAAACATTCAGTACTTC. It codes for CASRDRFLAKNIQYF.

The chain couples TRBV28 to TRBJ1-4; perhaps TRBD1 as D (5 bases). Trimming shortened V by 8 bases and J by 7 bases, and 8 bases separated the two germline ends. The CDR3 sequence is 11 residues long. CDR1 and CDR2 from the germline V gene are MDHEN and SYDVKM. Here the CDR3 DNA reads TGTGCCAGCCTGGGGGGTGAAAAACTGTTTTTT. Amino acids: CASLGGEKLFF.

The table lists this clone with a count of one. The chain is built from TRBV7-9 and TRBJ2-1; 8 nucleotides match TRBD1. This CDR3 is 19 amino acids long. Germline CDR1 SEHNR, CDR2 FQNEAQ (reference sequence). V shed 5 bases, J shed 6 bases, and the junction held 21 bases outside the gene matches. DNA for the CDR3: TGTGCCAGCAGCCCAGGACAGGGTCTGGTCTGGGGCCTTCTCAATGAGCAGTTCTTC. Translation: CASSPGQGLVWGLLNEQFF. The whole variable domain, filled in from reference TRBV7-9 and TRBJ2-1, reads DTGVSQNPRHKITKRGQNVTFRCDPISEHNRLYWYRQTLGQGPEFLTYFQNEAQLEKSRLLSDRFSAERPKGSFSTLEIQRTEQGDSAMYLCASSPGQGLVWGLLNEQFFGPGTRLTVL.

The table lists this clone with a few counts. The CDR3 nucleotides read TGTGCCAGCAGAGACACCTACGAGCAGTACTTC. It is translated as CASRDTYEQYF. The gene calls are TRBV2 and TRBJ2-7; D unresolved. The CDR3 contains 11 residues. Germline V gene sequence: CDR1 SNHLY, CDR2 FYNNEI. Trimming pared 6 bases from V and 2 bases from J, leaving 5 bases between. The whole variable domain, remainder taken from reference TRBV2 and TRBJ2-7, is EPEVTQTPSHQVTQMGQEVILRCVPISNHLYFYWYRQILGQKVEFLVSFYNNEISEKSEIFDDQFSVERPDGSNFTLKIRSTKLEDSAMYFCASRDTYEQYFGPGTRLTVT.

The chain has TRBV28 and TRBJ1-5, with a possible D match to TRBD1 (6 bases). Trimming stripped 3 bases from V and 4 bases from J, with 22 bases between. The CDR3 consists of 18 residues. Germline values: CDR1 MDHEN, CDR2 SYDVKM. CDR3 bases: TGTGCCAGCAGTTTTAATTTTCTAGGGGGACCCGATAATCAGCCCCAGCATTTT. It specifies CASSFNFLGGPDNQPQHF.

The chain couples TRBV6-5 to TRBJ1-1, with D possibly TRBD1 on 6 matching bases. The CDR3 has 14 amino acids. V shed 6 bases and J shed 1 base, with 12 bases lying between them. The germline V gene encodes CDR1 MNHEY and CDR2 SVGAGI. CDR3 in amino acids: CASRLDSWNTEAFF. The CDR3 nucleotides are TGTGCCAGCAGATTGGACAGTTGGAACACTGAAGCTTTCTTT.

The chain couples TRBV6-4 to TRBJ2-3; 8 bases match TRBD2. The germline CDR1 and CDR2 sequences are MRHNA and SNTAGT. The V segment lost 8 bases and the J segment 3 bases; nucleotides outside the gene matches: 4. The CDR3 covers 13 residues. DNA for the CDR3: TGTGCCAGCTCAGAGCGGGAGACAGATACGCAGTATTTT. This codes for CASSERETDTQYF.

This clone was observed a single time. The rearrangement joins TRBV19 to TRBJ2-3, with a tentative D call TRBD2 (6 bases). The V and J ends lost 4 bases and 3 bases respectively, with 11 bases between them. Germline V gene lookup returns CDR1 LNHDA and CDR2 SQIVND (reference sequence). The length of the CDR3 is 14 residues. The CDR3 sequence is CASSSTGGTDTQYF. DNA for the CDR3: TGTGCCAGTAGTAGCACAGGAGGGACAGATACGCAGTATTTT.

The CDR3, as DNA: TGTGCCTGGAGTCGACTAGCGGGAGTGGGCGAGCAGTACTTC. Translating gives CAWSRLAGVGEQYF. J is TRBJ2-7 and V is TRBV30, with 12 bases identical to TRBD2. The V segment lost 2 bases and the J segment 6 bases; nucleotides outside the gene matches: 5. The CDR3 is 14 amino acids. Per the germline V gene, CDR1 is GTSNPN and CDR2 is SVGIG (reference sequence).

This chain uses TRBV2 with TRBJ2-2; perhaps TRBD1 as D (8 bases). Germline CDR1 SNHLY, CDR2 FYNNEI. CDR3 length: 14 residues. V lost 2 bases and J lost 7, with 11 bases in between. The CDR3 DNA is TGTGCCAGCAGTGAAACAGGGGGGGGCGGGGAGCTGTTTTTT. This sequence encodes CASSETGGGGELFF.

V usage is TRBV27 and J usage is TRBJ1-4; 7 nucleotides match TRBD1. Unmatched junction bases numbered 8, after V lost 5 bases and J lost 8 bases. Germline CDR1 reads MNHEY; CDR2 reads SMNVEV (reference sequence). The CDR3 has 14 residues. CDR3 sequence reads: CASSPTGMEEKLFF. The CDR3, as DNA: TGTGCCAGCAGTCCGACAGGGATGGAGGAAAAACTGTTTTTT.

The V gene is TRBV2, the J gene TRBJ2-7, with D possibly being TRBD2 (6 bases). The V end was cut by 6 bases, the J end by 2 bases, with 8 bases between. Germline lookup yields CDR1 SNHLY and CDR2 FYNNEI. The CDR3 covers 12 residues. The CDR3, as DNA: TGTGCCAGCAGACTAGCAGCCTACGAGCAGTACTTC. Encoded protein: CASRLAAYEQYF.